This T cell receptor (beta chain) emerged from a study of regulatory T cells in long-lasting Graves disease. Building of the TCR beta libraries involved iRepertoire HTBI primers and Arm-PCR of CDR3 regions. Each CDR3 protein is one row after TCRdb ran MiXCR on the multiplex PCR reads. The sample holds about 560,000 distinct CDR3 sequences, about 16% seen once. Time point in this sample: newly diagnosed GD, antithyroid drugs for less than 3 months. The TCR library was made from RNA extracted from PBMCs. This CDR3 has 13 amino acids. V was trimmed by 3 bases and J by 3 bases, leaving 8 bases between them. Per germline, CDR1 KGHSH and CDR2 LQKENI. The sample holds many counts of this clonotype. These data were also filed under a second study, of T cells in Graves' hyperthyroidism and ophthalmopathy.

The receptor was derived from a man aged 18 to 29 with Graves disease. The chain carries TRBV18 and TRBJ1-1, with D unresolved. The specimen comprised peripheral blood mononuclear cells (PBMCs), sampled at new diagnosis, from a patient treated with antithyroid drugs. The DNA for the CDR3 is TGTGCCAGCTCACCTGTGGGGTACACTGAAGCTTTCTTT. Translation gives CASSPVGYTEAFF.